This entry describes one T cell receptor (beta chain). Its antigen is unidentified. There are 16 residues in the CDR3. The V and J ends lost 5 bases and 8 bases, in that order; junction bases with no gene match: 14. Germline lookup yields CDR1 SEHNR and CDR2 FQNEAQ (reference sequence). MiXCR, applied by TCRdb to the reads, yields one record per CDR3 protein. The sample lists roughly 60,000 distinct CDR3 sequences; 55% to 65% were seen once. This record comes from a study of type 1 regulatory T cells. This clonotype originated in a human donor in good health. The chain couples TRBV7-9 to TRBJ1-4; 7 bases match TRBD1. Sequenced sample: cultured non-Tr1 T cells, either the whole culture or a sorted T cell fraction (not recorded which). CDR3 sequence reads: CASSPNRGPPEEKLFF. In DNA form, the CDR3 reads TGTGCCAGCAGCCCCAACAGGGGCCCCCCTGAGGAAAAACTGTTTTTT.